The TCR beta chain described here comes from a study of response to subunit inactivated influenza vaccine. Germline CDR1 DFQATT, CDR2 SNEGSKA (reference sequence). Trimming cost V 6 bases and J 1 base, with 18 bases left between them. The CDR3 is 16 amino acids. From the RT-PCR reads, TCRdb called clonotypes with MiXCR, one entry per CDR3 protein. In the table there are some 550,000 distinct CDR3 sequences, approximately 24% of which are singletons. These records were also assigned to another study, of T cells expressing NK-cell markers. That report adds: In generating TCR beta cDNA, 5'RACE template switching with UMIs was used. In 5 to 7 donors, dominant NKG2C+ clonotypes were roughly 1.0-7.5% of CD8+ T cells.

The chain links TRBV20-1 to TRBJ2-2; tentatively, D is TRBD2 (5 bases). This sequence originates from a man over 45 who received an inactivated influenza vaccine. The source material was CD4+ T cells sorted from PBMCs, sampled less than 13 days after vaccination. The CDR3 is CSARGLKDRNTGELFF. The CDR3 nucleotides are TGCAGTGCCCGCGGACTTAAAGATAGGAACACCGGGGAGCTGTTTTTT.